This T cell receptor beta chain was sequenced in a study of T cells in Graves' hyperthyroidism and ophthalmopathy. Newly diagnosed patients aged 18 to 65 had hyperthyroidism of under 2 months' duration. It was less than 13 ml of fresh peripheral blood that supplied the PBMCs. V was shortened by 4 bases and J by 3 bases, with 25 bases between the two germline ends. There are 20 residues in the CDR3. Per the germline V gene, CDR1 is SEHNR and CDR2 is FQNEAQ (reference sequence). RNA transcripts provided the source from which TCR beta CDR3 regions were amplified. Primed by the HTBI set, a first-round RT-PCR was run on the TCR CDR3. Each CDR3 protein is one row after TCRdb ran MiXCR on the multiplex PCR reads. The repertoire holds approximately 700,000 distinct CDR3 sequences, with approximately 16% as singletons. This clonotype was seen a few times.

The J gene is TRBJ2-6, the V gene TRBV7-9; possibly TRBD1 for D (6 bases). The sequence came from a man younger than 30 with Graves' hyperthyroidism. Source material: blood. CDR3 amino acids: CASSSPEQGGTLVGANVLTF. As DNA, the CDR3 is TGTGCCAGCAGCTCCCCAGAACAGGGTGGAACTTTGGTTGGGGCCAACGTCCTGACTTTC.